Listed here is a single TCR beta chain. This CDR3 contains 14 residues. Germline CDR1 is LGHNA and CDR2 is YNFKEQ. V lost 1 base and J lost 4; bases outside the gene matches: 0. This sample's treatment: randomized to nivolumab then ipilimumab (arm A) or the reverse (arm B). Live CD3+CD8+ CD19− CD56− cells were sorted from PBMCs. This record belongs to a study of sequential checkpoint blockade in melanoma. Sequencing used immunoSEQ multiplex PCR; TCRdb keeps in-frame clones, though not all of them. Among under 40,000 clones listed, 75% to 90% were seen once. The receptor comes from a human donor with melanoma. Specimen: CD8+ T cells sorted from blood (inferred from file names), collected from a patient given nivolumab and ipilimumab in sequence. The J gene is TRBJ2-3, the V gene TRBV4-2; 9 bases match TRBD2. In DNA, the CDR3 is TGTGCCAGCAGCCAAGGCGGGAGGGCAGATACGCAGTATTTT. Protein product: CASSQGGRADTQYF.